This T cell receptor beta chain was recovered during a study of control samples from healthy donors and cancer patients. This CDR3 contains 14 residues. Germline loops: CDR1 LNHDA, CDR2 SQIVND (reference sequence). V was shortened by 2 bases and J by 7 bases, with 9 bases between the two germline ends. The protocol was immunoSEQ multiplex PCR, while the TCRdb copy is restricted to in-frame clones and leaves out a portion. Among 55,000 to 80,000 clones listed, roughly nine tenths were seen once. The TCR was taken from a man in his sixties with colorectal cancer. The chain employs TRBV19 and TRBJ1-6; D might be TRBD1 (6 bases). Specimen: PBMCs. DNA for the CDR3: TGTGCCAGTAGTATAAGGGGGGACAATTCACCCCTCCACTTT. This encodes CASSIRGDNSPLHF.